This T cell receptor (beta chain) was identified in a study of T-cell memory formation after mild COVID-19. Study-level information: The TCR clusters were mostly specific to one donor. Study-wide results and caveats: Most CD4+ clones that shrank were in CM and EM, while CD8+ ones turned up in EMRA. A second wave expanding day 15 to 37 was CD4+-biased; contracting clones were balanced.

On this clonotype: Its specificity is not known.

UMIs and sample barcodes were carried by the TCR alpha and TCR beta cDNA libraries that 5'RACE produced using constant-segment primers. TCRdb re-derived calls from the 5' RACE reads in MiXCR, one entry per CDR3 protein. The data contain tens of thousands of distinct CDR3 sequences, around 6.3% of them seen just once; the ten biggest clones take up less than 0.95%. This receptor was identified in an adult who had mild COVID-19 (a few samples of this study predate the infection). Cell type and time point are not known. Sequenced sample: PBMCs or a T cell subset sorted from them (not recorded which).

In DNA form, the CDR3 reads TGCAGCGTCCTCCGGGACAGGGGGAGCACTGAAGCTTTCTTT. Its protein is CSVLRDRGSTEAFF. The rearrangement joins TRBV29-1 to TRBJ1-1, with 11 bases matching TRBD1. The germline CDR1 and CDR2 sequences are SQVTM and ANQGSEA. Losses at the gene ends were 6 bases for V and 4 bases for J; bases not matched to a gene: 7. CDR3 length: 14 residues.